The sequence of this T cell receptor (beta chain) was determined in a study of blood T cell repertoires in COVID-19 (dated by TCRdb to 2019 to 2021). Background for the entire study: Collaborator samples came from the United States, Italy and Spain and covered acute and convalescent phases of COVID-19. Where HLA class I and class II types were available, the types were taken from metadata supplied by the sample provider, not from assay-based typing. The dataset comprised deeply sampled blood TCRbeta repertoires from subjects exposed to, actively infected with, or recovered from COVID-19. Sample metadata almost always included a de-identified subject ID, COVID-19 status, age in years and sex. The repertoires were released in a freely available public database intended as a resource for research on the immune response to SARS-CoV-2. The samples were drawn from two sources: the first 160 participants of the ongoing ImmuneRACE study, and fewer than 1,500 subjects contributed by 6 global collaborators. The material from the prospective study consisted of cDNA or gDNA derived from T cells, B-cell-depleted T cells, or PBMCs.

Comments on this clone: Its antigen specificity is not known. No qualities accompany the bases; no much larger clone lies one base away.

Each collaborating institution followed its own protocols to collect whole blood in K2EDTA tubes. Collaborator samples were shipped for TCRbeta analysis as frozen whole blood, isolated PBMCs, or DNA extracted from either sample type. TCRbeta CDR3 regions were amplified from genomic DNA using the immunoSEQ Assay, a bias-controlled multiplex PCR. As for how the authors treated the data: Nucleated cell counts per sample were estimated from amplification of reference gene primers within the assay. To quantify the absolute abundance of each unique TCRbeta CDR3 rearrangement, sequence reads were collapsed and filtered. For each sample, productive Simpson clonality was calculated by taking the square root of Simpson's diversity index across productive rearrangements. What TCRdb holds here is the immuneACCESS table cut down to in-frame rearrangements. Part of the clones is not present; checked against another copy, under half of the missing clones reflect an unresolved V gene, and the others are unexplained. The D gene and trimming were derived from the DNA, and the V and J assignments and clone size from that table. The sample table holds approximately 140,000 clones, of which 80% to 90% were seen once. The ten largest clones represent roughly 3% of the sample.

The paper as a whole reports these results and caveats: Clinical and demographic metadata were provided uncurated, with the amount varying by source and participant.

This clonotype was sampled from an older man with acute or convalescent COVID-19. The sequencing sample was made of peripheral blood.

The CDR3 here reads CASSLRGGEREWFEQYF. The DNA reads as follows: TGTGCCAGCAGTTTAAGGGGTGGGGAGCGGGAGTGGTTCGAGCAGTACTTC. The V and J genes are TRBV28 and TRBJ2-7, and TRBD2 aligns with 8 junction nucleotides. V is pruned by 2 bases and J by 6 bases, leaving 15 bases of the junction without a gene match. From the cysteine up to the phenylalanine, the CDR3 has a length of 17 residues. This entry keeps only the CDR3 DNA: 51 bases, framed from base 1. CDR1 MDHEN and CDR2 SYDVKM were looked up in the germline V gene.